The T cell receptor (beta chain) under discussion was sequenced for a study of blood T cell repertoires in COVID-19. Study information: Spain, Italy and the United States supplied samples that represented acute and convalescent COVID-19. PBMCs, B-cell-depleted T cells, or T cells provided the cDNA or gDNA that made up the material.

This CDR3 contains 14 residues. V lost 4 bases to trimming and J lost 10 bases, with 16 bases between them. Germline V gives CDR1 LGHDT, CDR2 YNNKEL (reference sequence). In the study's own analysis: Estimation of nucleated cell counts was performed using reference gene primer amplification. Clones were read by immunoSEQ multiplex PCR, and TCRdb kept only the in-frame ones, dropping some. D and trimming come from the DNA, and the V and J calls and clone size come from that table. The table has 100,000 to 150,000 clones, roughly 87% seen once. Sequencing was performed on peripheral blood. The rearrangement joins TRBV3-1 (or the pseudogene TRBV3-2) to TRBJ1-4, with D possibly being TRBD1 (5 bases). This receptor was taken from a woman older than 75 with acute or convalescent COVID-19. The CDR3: CASSPREGMVKLFF. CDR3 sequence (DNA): TGTGCCAGCAGCCCCAGGGAGGGAATGGTAAAACTGTTTTTT.